The next 14 T cell receptor beta chains were all read from a single sample in a study of CD8 T cells in ankylosing spondylitis. TCRdb redid the calling of the 5' RACE reads with MiXCR, one entry per CDR3 protein. Found here are some 140,000 distinct CDR3 sequences, around 10% of them singletons; the top ten hold around 4.1%. The sequenced sample consisted of blood, either unsorted or a sorted T cell fraction (not recorded which). These receptor sequences come from a female donor with ankylosing spondylitis or in good health (not recorded which).

This clonotype was picked up many times. The chain is built from TRBV20-1 and TRBJ2-4, with D unclear. Trimming left V 0 bases short and J 0 bases short, with 6 bases between. In germline, CDR1 is DFQATT, CDR2 SNEGSKA (reference sequence). CDR3 length: 14 residues. Written as DNA, the CDR3 is TGCAGTGCTAGAGACAGCCTAGCCAAAAACATTCAGTACTTC. Translation: CSARDSLAKNIQYF.

This clonotype was picked up many times. The rearrangement uses TRBV12-3 or TRBV12-4 and TRBJ2-7; the D is unclear. Trimming cost V 5 bases and J 6 bases, with 17 bases left between them. The CDR3 covers 14 residues. The CDR3 region is CASSLMVGFGEQYF. The CDR3 DNA reads TGTGCCAGCAGTCTCATGGTAGGTTTCGGCGAGCAGTACTTC.

At least ten counts were recorded for this clonotype. The rearrangement links TRBV5-1 to TRBJ2-7, with D maybe TRBD1 (5 bases). CDR1 and CDR2 from the germline V gene are SGHRS and YFSETQ. Trimming cost V 4 bases and J 3 bases, with 8 bases left between them. This CDR3 has 12 residues. CDR3 in DNA: TGCGCCAGCAGCCCTCAGGGCTACGAGCAGTACTTC. Its translation is CASSPQGYEQYF. The full variable domain, completed using reference TRBV5-1 and TRBJ2-7, is KAGVTQTPRYLIKTRGQQVTLSCSPISGHRSVSWYQQTPGQGLQFLFEYFSETQRNKGNFPGRFSGRQFSNSRSEMNVSTLELGDSALYLCASSPQGYEQYFGPGTRLTVT.

About this clonotype: One base away lies a much larger clone, so this may be a sequencing read error. The rearrangement uses TRBV28 and TRBJ2-6; D unresolved. Germline V gene sequence: CDR1 MDHEN, CDR2 SYDVKM. This CDR3 is built from 15 residues. The V end lost 11 bases, the J end lost 2 bases, and 16 bases lay between the germline ends. Here the CDR3 reads CAGKDADAGANVLTF. CDR3 bases: TGTGCCGGCAAAGACGCAGATGCTGGGGCCAACGTCCTGACTTTC.

This clonotype was seen at least ten times. V is TRBV20-1 and J is TRBJ1-2, with D tentatively TRBD1 (6 bases). This CDR3 is 12 amino acids long. V dropped 2 bases and J dropped 6 bases, with 10 bases sitting between them. CDR1 and CDR2 (germline): DFQATT, SNEGSKA (reference sequence). As DNA, the CDR3 is TGCAGTGCTAGACTACAGGGAAATGGCTACACCTTC. This codes for CSARLQGNGYTF.

This clonotype has at least ten counts. The V gene is TRBV24-1, the J gene TRBJ1-2; D is possibly TRBD1 (6 bases). The CDR3 covers 17 residues. Trimming shortened V by 3 bases and J by 4 bases, and 20 bases separated the two germline ends. Germline CDR1 and CDR2: KGHDR and SFDVKD. CDR3 nucleotides: TGTGCCACCAGTGATGGAGGAGGAACAGGGATGACCTATGGCTACACCTTC. Its translation is CATSDGGGTGMTYGYTF.

This clonotype came up many times. The gene calls are TRBV4-1 and TRBJ1-1; TRBD1 might be the D (5 bases). This CDR3 is 11 amino acids long. V was clipped by 8 bases and J by 4 bases, with 8 bases between them. Germline V lookup: CDR1 MGHRA, CDR2 YSYEKL. The CDR3 DNA reads as TGCGCCAGCGGGGACTTCACTGAAGCTTTCTTT. Translated: CASGDFTEAFF.

This clonotype has a handful of counts. In nucleotides, the CDR3 is TGCAGCGTTGCTCGAGCGGGAGATGTCTTAAATGAGCAGTTCTTC. This gives the protein CSVARAGDVLNEQFF. The J gene is TRBJ2-1, the V gene TRBV29-1; 8 nucleotides match TRBD2. The CDR3 covers 15 residues. The ends lost 4 bases at V and 7 bases at J; junction bases unmatched: 12. The germline V gene has CDR1 SQVTM and CDR2 ANQGSEA.

This clonotype appeared many times. V gene TRBV5-1 combines with J gene TRBJ2-7; 9 nucleotides agree with TRBD1. Losses at the gene ends were 6 bases for V and 4 bases for J; bases not matched to a gene: 8. This CDR3 is 14 amino acids long. Germline CDR1 is SGHRS and CDR2 is YFSETQ. This chain's CDR3 is CASKPTGGSYEQYF. CDR3 bases: TGCGCCAGCAAGCCGACAGGGGGGTCGTACGAGCAGTACTTC.

Ten or more counts support this clonotype. V gene TRBV20-1 combines with J gene TRBJ2-3, with 8 bases lining up with TRBD1. Germline loops: CDR1 DFQATT, CDR2 SNEGSKA (reference sequence). The J segment lost 6 bases and the V segment lost 6 bases, leaving 8 bases of the junction unmatched. This CDR3 is built from 13 residues. The CDR3 here is CSADGQGIDTQYF. CDR3 bases: TGCAGTGCGGACGGACAGGGAATCGATACGCAGTATTTT.

There are many counts of this clonotype. The chain links TRBV7-6 to TRBJ1-5; D not certain. Germline lookup yields CDR1 SGHVS and CDR2 FNYEAQ. The germline V and J ends were trimmed by 5 bases and 3 bases, with 11 bases remaining between them. The CDR3 runs to 14 residues. CDR3 coding DNA: TGTGCCAGCAGCGCAACACCCTTCAATCAGCCCCAGCATTTT. Its translation: CASSATPFNQPQHF. The full variable domain, rest sourced from reference TRBV7-6 and TRBJ1-5, is GAGVSQSPRYKVTKRGQDVALRCDPISGHVSLYWYRQALGQGPEFLTYFNYEAQQDKSGLPNDRFSAERPEGSISTLTIQRTEQRDSAMYRCASSATPFNQPQHFGDGTRLSIL.

This clonotype has a count of ten or more. The V gene is TRBV7-2, the J gene TRBJ2-7; D is tentatively TRBD1 or TRBD2 (5 bases each). Germline V gene data show CDR1 as SGHTA and CDR2 as FQGNSA. V lost 5 bases and J lost 3, with 14 bases in between. This CDR3 spans 14 amino acids. CDR3 sequence: CASSAGDRRYEQYF. As DNA, the CDR3 is TGTGCCAGCAGCGCCGGGGACCGCCGCTACGAGCAGTACTTC.

The rearrangement joins TRBV25-1 to TRBJ2-1; 11 bases agree with TRBD2. The germline V gene has CDR1 MGHDK and CDR2 SYGVNS. J gave up 10 bases and V 3 bases, and 8 bases lay outside the gene matches. This CDR3 has 15 residues. The CDR3 DNA is TGTGCCAGCAGTGAGCGACTAGCGGGGTTGGGGGAGCAGTTCTTC. This gives the protein CASSERLAGLGEQFF.

Ten or more counts support this clonotype. The rearrangement links TRBV29-1 to TRBJ2-1; tentative D call: TRBD1 (6 bases). The CDR3 extends over 11 amino acids. V lost 1 base and J lost 16, with 14 bases in between. Germline loops: CDR1 SQVTM, CDR2 ANQGSEA. The chain's CDR3 is CSVEGTAARFF. Written as DNA, the CDR3 is TGCAGCGTTGAAGGGACAGCCGCACGCTTCTTC.